These 6 T cell receptor beta chains were sequenced from one sample in a study of T-cell reconstitution after alpha-beta-depleted transplantation in children. Unique molecular identifiers tagged the TCRbeta library. MiXCR was run by TCRdb on the PCR reads, yielding one entry per CDR3 protein. The sample has 250,000 to 350,000 distinct CDR3 sequences, approximately 23% seen once. Material: PBMCs, mostly from graft donor cells, obtained 180 days after TCRalphabeta/CD19-depleted stem cell transplant. Every receptor here comes from a male patient younger than 18 who had a stem cell transplant for acute lymphoblastic leukemia, so the T cells may come from the graft donor.

CDR3 coding DNA: TGCGCCAGCAGCCTGGGGACAGCAAGCACAGATACGCAGTATTTT. Amino acids: CASSLGTASTDTQYF. The V call is TRBV5-1, the J call TRBJ2-3; 7 bases match TRBD1. Germline CDR1 is SGHRS and CDR2 is YFSETQ. Trimming cost V 4 bases and J 0 bases; bases outside gene matches: 5. There are 15 residues in the CDR3.

This clonotype came up a few times. The chain has TRBV28 and TRBJ2-2; D perhaps matches TRBD2 (5 bases). CDR1 and CDR2 (germline): MDHEN, SYDVKM. The V gene lost 0 bases and the J gene lost 3 bases, with 5 bases spanning the gap. The CDR3 extends over 14 amino acids. CDR3 in amino acids: CASSLWEDTGELFF. As DNA, the CDR3 is TGTGCCAGCAGTTTATGGGAGGACACCGGGGAGCTGTTTTTT.

The chain uses TRBV5-1 and TRBJ2-7, with D unresolved. Germline V gene lookup returns CDR1 SGHRS and CDR2 YFSETQ. Trimming stripped 0 bases from V and 0 bases from J, with 10 bases between. The CDR3 sequence is 15 residues long. The CDR3 is CASSLAVGGSYEQYF. CDR3 sequence (DNA): TGCGCCAGCAGCTTGGCCGTGGGCGGCTCCTACGAGCAGTACTTC.

In its sample, this clonotype was seen many times. This chain connects TRBV6-1 to TRBJ2-1; 10 bases are shared with TRBD2. Losses at the gene ends were 6 bases for V and 4 bases for J; bases not matched to a gene: 3. Germline loops: CDR1 MNHNS, CDR2 SASEGT. The CDR3 is made up of 14 amino acids. The CDR3 loop is CASRRGLAYNEQFF. The CDR3 DNA reads as TGTGCCAGCAGAAGGGGACTAGCGTACAATGAGCAGTTCTTC.

The chain carries TRBV7-9 and TRBJ1-2; the match to TRBD1 covers 8 bases. After removal of 2 bases from V and 8 bases from J, the junction contained 10 bases not matched to a gene. This CDR3 region has 15 residues. Germline V gives CDR1 SEHNR, CDR2 FQNEAQ (reference sequence). Written as DNA, the CDR3 is TGTGCCAGCAGCTTATTCGGACAGGGACCTCACGGCTACACCTTC. Its protein product is CASSLFGQGPHGYTF. Combining the CDR3 with reference TRBV7-9 and TRBJ1-2 gives the whole variable domain DTGVSQNPRHKITKRGQNVTFRCDPISEHNRLYWYRQTLGQGPEFLTYFQNEAQLEKSRLLSDRFSAERPKGSFSTLEIQRTEQGDSAMYLCASSLFGQGPHGYTFGSGTRLTVV.

This clonotype has only a few counts. The chain has TRBV4-1 and TRBJ2-1; a weak D match, TRBD2 (6 bases). This CDR3 is built from 12 residues. The germline V and J ends were trimmed by 1 base and 9 bases, with 7 bases remaining between them. Germline lookup yields CDR1 MGHRA and CDR2 YSYEKL. DNA of the CDR3: TGCGCCAGCAGCCAAGGGCGGGGTGAGCAGTTCTTC. Protein: CASSQGRGEQFF.